The rows below give T cell receptor beta chains drawn from one sample of a study of Ad26.COV2.S vaccination and SARS-CoV-2 variants. TCRdb's table, derived via immunoSEQ multiplex PCR, lists solely in-frame clones and lacks some. The repertoire includes approximately 480,000 clones, roughly 85% of them detected once, and roughly 13% sits in the top ten. Sequences were derived from peripheral blood, sampled in a trial of Ad26.COV2.S vaccine versus placebo. The receptors were sampled from a person between 18 and 60 years old who received the Ad26.COV2.S COVID-19 vaccine or a placebo. Each CDR3 is given with its conserved first and last residue. A D gene is named only where the DNA matches it firmly. Part of the rows lack a size; the others show once, few, many or a class for expanded clones.

-,TRBJ2-1,TRBV3-1/TRBV3-2,-,TGTGCCAGCAGCCAAGATTTGACCTACAATGAGCAGTTCTTC,CASSQDLTYNEQFF
-,TRBJ1-5,TRBV6-2/TRBV6-3,-,TGTGCCAGCAGTTACTCGGGAGGGGTCAATCAGCCCCAGCATTTT,CASSYSGGVNQPQHF
TRBD1,TRBJ1-6,TRBV27,-,TGTGCCAGCAGTTGGGGGACAGGGGTCTTTTCACCCCTCCACTTT,CASSWGTGVFSPLHF
-,TRBJ1-1,TRBV11-2,-,TGTGCCAGCAGCACCCTTGGGTCAACTGAAGCTTTCTTT,CASSTLGSTEAFF
TRBD2,TRBJ2-5,TRBV6-5,-,TGTGCCAGCAGTTTTCCGGGACTAGCGGGAGAATGGACCCAGTACTTC,CASSFPGLAGEWTQYF
-,TRBJ2-1,TRBV5-1,-,TGCGCCAGCAGCCCCGGGACATACAATGAGCAGTTCTTC,CASSPGTYNEQFF
TRBD1,TRBJ1-1,TRBV3-1/TRBV3-2,-,TGTGCCAGCAGGCGACAGGGTATGAACACTGAAGCTTTCTTT,CASRRQGMNTEAFF
-,TRBJ2-2,TRBV6-5,-,TGTGCCAGCAGGAATGGGGGAGTCGGGGAGCTGTTTTTT,CASRNGGVGELFF
-,TRBJ1-4,TRBV11-2,-,TGTGCCAGCAGCTTAGGCGGGGGGCGGCATGAAAAACTGTTTTTT,CASSLGGGRHEKLFF
TRBD1,TRBJ1-5,TRBV29-1,-,TGCAGCGCCAGGGGGCCCTTGAGCAATCAGCCCCAGCATTTT,CSARGPLSNQPQHF
-,TRBJ1-1,TRBV18,-,TGTGCCAGCTCGGCCCAACCAGGAATGAACACTGAAGCTTTCTTT,CASSAQPGMNTEAFF
-,TRBJ1-5,TRBV4-2,-,TGTGCCAGCAGCGCTTCCCACTCAGGCAATCAGCCCCAGCATTTT,CASSASHSGNQPQHF
TRBD2,TRBJ2-7,TRBV6-2/TRBV6-3,-,TGTGCCAGCAGTTACCAACTAGCGGGAGGCGAGCAGTACTTC,CASSYQLAGGEQYF
-,TRBJ1-3,TRBV9,-,TGTGCCAGCAGCGTGGAGGGTGTGTCTGGAAACACCATATATTTT,CASSVEGVSGNTIYF
-,TRBJ1-2,TRBV12-3/TRBV12-4,once,TGTGCCAGCAGTTCTCCCCCCTATGGCTACACCTTC,CASSSPPYGYTF
-,TRBJ1-6,TRBV20-1,once,TGCAGTGCTAGTGGGGATTCACCCCTCCACTTT,CSASGDSPLHF
-,TRBJ2-2,TRBV19,-,TGTGCCAGTAGTGGTAGGGGAGGCGGTTACACCGGGGAGCTGTTTTTT,CASSGRGGGYTGELFF
TRBD1,TRBJ1-1,TRBV28,-,TGTGCCAGCAGTTTATGGGGAGGGGGCTCGGGGACTGAAGCTTTCTTT,CASSLWGGGSGTEAFF
-,TRBJ1-6,TRBV12-2,-,TGTGCAAGTCGCTTAGTAAAAGCGAGCTCCTATAATTCACCCCTCCACTTT,CASRLVKASSYNSPLHF
-,TRBJ2-7,TRBV6-5,-,TGTGCCAGCAGTTACTCCTCCCTCATGGCCTACGAGCAGTACTTC,CASSYSSLMAYEQYF
TRBD1,TRBJ1-4,TRBV6-5,-,TGTGCCAGCAAGCCGGGACAGAGTAATGAAAAACTGTTTTTT,CASKPGQSNEKLFF
TRBD1,TRBJ2-5,TRBV9,-,TGTGCCAGCAGCGCGAGCTGGACAGGGCAGGGAGAGACCCAGTACTTC,CASSASWTGQGETQYF
-,TRBJ1-1,TRBV6-5,-,TGTGCCAGCAGGTGGATGTTCAACACTGAAGCTTTCTTT,CASRWMFNTEAFF
-,TRBJ1-2,TRBV1,-,TGCACCAGCAGCCTTTCATCCCACAGGGACGGAATCTATGGCTACACCTTC,CTSSLSSHRDGIYGYTF
-,TRBJ2-2,TRBV19,-,TGTGCCAGTAGTATGGCCATACTGAACACCGGGGAGCTGTTTTTT,CASSMAILNTGELFF
-,TRBJ1-1,TRBV9,-,TGTGCCAGCAGCGTAGGTCTGGGGGGGGCTTTCTTT,CASSVGLGGAFF
-,TRBJ2-1,TRBV28,-,TGTGCCACCACCCAGGGACTGGGGCAGTTCTTC,CATTQGLGQFF
-,TRBJ1-6,TRBV28,once,TGTGCCAGCAGTATGACACAGGGTTTCTATAATTCACCCCTCCACTTT,CASSMTQGFYNSPLHF
-,TRBJ1-2,TRBV19,-,TGTGCCAGTACCCGGACTACGGACTGGCTGGGAGGCTACACCTTC,CASTRTTDWLGGYTF
TRBD1,TRBJ1-2,TRBV7-3,-,TGTGCCAGCAGCTTAGGAGTGGGACAGAACTATGGCTACACCTTC,CASSLGVGQNYGYTF
-,TRBJ2-1,TRBV24-1,-,TGTGCCACGCGCGAGGACAATGAGCAGTTCTTC,CATREDNEQFF
-,TRBJ2-7,TRBV25-1,-,TGTGCCAGCAGTGACCCCGGGGAGCTTGACTACGAGCAGTACTTC,CASSDPGELDYEQYF
-,TRBJ2-3,TRBV5-1,-,TGCGCCAGCAGCTTGGTCCAGCCCACAGATACGCAGTATTTT,CASSLVQPTDTQYF
-,TRBJ2-3,TRBV11-3,once,TGTGCCAGCAGCTTAGGTTGGGGGCAAGATACGCAGTATTTT,CASSLGWGQDTQYF
-,TRBJ1-2,TRBV6-5,-,TGTGCCAGCAGTTCCCCAGTAGGGATCCATGGCTACACCTTC,CASSSPVGIHGYTF
-,TRBJ1-1,TRBV5-1,-,TGCGCCAGCAGCTACCGACGGAACACTGAAGCTTTCTTT,CASSYRRNTEAFF
TRBD2,TRBJ2-3,TRBV28,-,TGTGCCAGCAGTTGGTTAGCGGGAGGGTCGCCCCGGACAGATACGCAGTATTTT,CASSWLAGGSPRTDTQYF
-,TRBJ2-7,TRBV7-9,-,TGTGCCAGCAGCTTATCGAGGGTGCGATACGAGCAGTACTTC,CASSLSRVRYEQYF
-,TRBJ2-5,TRBV2,-,TGTGCCAGCACCCACCTGTGGGAGGAGACCCAGTACTTC,CASTHLWEETQYF
TRBD1,TRBJ2-7,TRBV27,-,TGTGCCAGCAGAGGGACAGGGGGCAGGTACGAGCAGTACTTC,CASRGTGGRYEQYF